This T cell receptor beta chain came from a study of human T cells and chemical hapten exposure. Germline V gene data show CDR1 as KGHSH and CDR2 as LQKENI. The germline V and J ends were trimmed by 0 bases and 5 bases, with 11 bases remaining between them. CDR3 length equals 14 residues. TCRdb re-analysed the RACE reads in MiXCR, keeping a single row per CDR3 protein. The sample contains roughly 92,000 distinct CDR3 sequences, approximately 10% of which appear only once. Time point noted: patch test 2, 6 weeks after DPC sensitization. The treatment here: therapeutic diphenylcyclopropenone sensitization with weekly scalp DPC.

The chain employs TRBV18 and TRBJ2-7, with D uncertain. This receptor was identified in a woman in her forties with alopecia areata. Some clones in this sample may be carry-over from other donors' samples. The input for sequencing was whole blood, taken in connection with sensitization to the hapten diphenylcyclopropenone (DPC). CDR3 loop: CASSPPAGKNEQYF. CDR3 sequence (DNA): TGTGCCAGCTCACCACCGGCAGGAAAAAACGAGCAGTACTTC.